The 31 T cell receptor beta chains below all came from one sample that was sequenced in a study of cytomegalovirus exposure and HLA in healthy donors. Researchers ran the PCR with 60 Vbeta and 13 Jbeta primers. Clones were read by immunoSEQ multiplex PCR, and TCRdb kept only the in-frame ones, dropping some. Its clone listing holds under 100,000 clones. The specimen was PBMCs. The receptors stem from a woman in her thirties in good health and CMV-seronegative.

The chain joins TRBV28 to TRBJ1-2, with D possibly TRBD1 on 5 matching bases. The germline V gene has CDR1 MDHEN and CDR2 SYDVKM. CDR3 length equals 13 residues. V was trimmed by 3 bases and J by 4 bases, leaving 9 bases between them. CDR3 nucleotides: TGTGCCAGCAGTTTGCCAGGGCCCTATGGCTACACCTTC. Protein sequence: CASSLPGPYGYTF.

The rearrangement uses TRBV4-1 and TRBJ1-5, with D perhaps TRBD1 (5 bases). CDR1 MGHRA and CDR2 YSYEKL come from the germline V gene. V was cut by 4 bases and J by 7 bases, with 11 bases left in between. The length of the CDR3 is 13 residues. CDR3 sequence: CASSRGRAQPQHF. The DNA of the CDR3 is TGCGCCAGCAGCCGGGGCCGCGCCCAGCCCCAGCATTTT.

The J gene is TRBJ2-3, the V gene TRBV7-9; 8 nucleotides align to TRBD2. The junction had 7 bases not matched to a gene; V was cut back by 5 bases and J by 0 bases. From germline, CDR1 is SEHNR and CDR2 FQNEAQ (reference sequence). The CDR3 contains 16 residues. The CDR3 DNA follows: TGTGCCAGCAGCCCCCGGGCTAGCGGGAGCACAGATACGCAGTATTTT. Its protein is CASSPRASGSTDTQYF.

The chain is built from TRBV7-2 and TRBJ1-3, with D perhaps TRBD1 (5 bases). V was pared by 3 bases and J by 3 bases, with 9 bases between. The CDR3 covers 14 residues. Germline CDR1 SGHTA, CDR2 FQGNSA. The CDR3 is CASSFSRDGNTIYF. CDR3 nucleotides: TGTGCCAGCAGCTTTAGCAGGGATGGAAACACCATATATTTT.

The J gene is TRBJ2-1, the V gene TRBV28, with D maybe TRBD2 (6 bases). Trimming took off 1 base at V and 10 bases at J, with 11 bases between the two ends. The CDR3 consists of 13 residues. The V gene's germline CDR1 is MDHEN and CDR2 SYDVKM. The CDR3 sequence is CASSLLEGTEQFF. In DNA form, the CDR3 reads TGTGCCAGCAGTTTATTGGAGGGAACAGAGCAGTTCTTC. The full variable domain, its missing parts supplied by reference TRBV28 and TRBJ2-1, is DVKVTQSSRYLVKRTGEKVFLECVQDMDHENMFWYRQDPGLGLRLIYFSYDVKMKEKGDIPEGYSVSREKKERFSLILESASTNQTSMYLCASSLLEGTEQFFGPGTRLTVL.

The V gene is TRBV5-4, the J gene TRBJ1-5; D not resolved. Germline V gene sequence: CDR1 SGHNT, CDR2 YYREEE (reference sequence). The V end was cut by 2 bases, the J end by 0 bases, with 9 bases between. This CDR3 comprises 15 residues. CDR3 amino acids: CASSLDGNSNQPQHF. The CDR3 DNA follows: TGTGCCAGCAGCTTAGACGGGAATAGCAATCAGCCCCAGCATTTT.

The chain is built from TRBV5-1 and TRBJ2-6, with a tentative D call TRBD1 (6 bases). Trimming left V 3 bases short and J 0 bases short, with 16 bases between. The CDR3 is 18 amino acids. Germline loops: CDR1 SGHRS, CDR2 YFSETQ. DNA for the CDR3: TGCGCCAGCAGCTCCCGGAGACAGGCCTACTCTGGGGCCAACGTCCTGACTTTC. It is translated as CASSSRRQAYSGANVLTF.

The chain has TRBV19 and TRBJ1-1; D remains unclear. Germline CDR1 is LNHDA and CDR2 is SQIVND (reference sequence). V was trimmed by 0 bases and J by 2 bases, leaving 7 bases between them. The CDR3 spans 14 residues. CDR3 amino acids: CASSIDGDNTEAFF. The CDR3 DNA reads as TGTGCCAGTAGTATAGATGGAGATAACACTGAAGCTTTCTTT.

The J gene is TRBJ2-7, the V gene TRBV9; 8 bases agree with TRBD2. From germline, CDR1 is SGDLS and CDR2 YYNGEE. The trim removed 3 bases at V and 5 bases at J, leaving 10 bases unmatched. The CDR3 consists of 15 residues. This chain's CDR3 is CASSAGLDSGNEQYF. CDR3 nucleotides: TGTGCCAGCAGCGCCGGCTTGGATAGCGGGAACGAGCAGTACTTC.

This rearrangement joins TRBV7-2 to TRBJ2-7, with 8 bases fitting TRBD1. In germline, CDR1 is SGHTA, CDR2 FQGNSA. This CDR3 region has 15 residues. V shed 4 bases and J 3 bases; nucleotides not matched to a gene: 8. CDR3 nucleotides: TGTGCCAGCAGCTCCCCGACAGGGGACAGCTACGAGCAGTACTTC. This sequence encodes CASSSPTGDSYEQYF.

Here the CDR3 DNA reads TGTGCCAGTAGTATCGAGGGAGGAGAGACCCAGTACTTC. Protein product: CASSIEGGETQYF. The gene calls are TRBV19 and TRBJ2-5; TRBD2 might be the D (6 bases). The germline CDR1 and CDR2 sequences are LNHDA and SQIVND (reference sequence). V lost 3 bases to trimming and J lost 4 bases, with 9 bases between them. This CDR3 region has 13 residues.

The rearrangement joins TRBV13 to TRBJ2-6, with TRBD2 identical over 9 bases. The V gene's germline CDR1 is PRHDT and CDR2 FYEKMQ (reference sequence). The CDR3 covers 18 residues. The J segment lost 0 bases and the V segment lost 1 base, leaving 4 bases of the junction unmatched. Written as DNA, the CDR3 is TGTGCCAGCAGCTTAGCACTAGCGGGCTTCTCTGGGGCCAACGTCCTGACTTTC. This codes for CASSLALAGFSGANVLTF.

The chain combines TRBV18 with TRBJ1-6; 9 nucleotides align to TRBD1. Trimming removed 4 bases from V and 7 bases from J; junction bases left unmatched: 5. The V gene's germline CDR1 is KGHSH and CDR2 LQKENI. The CDR3 spans 15 residues. The CDR3 loop is CASSLSTGGNSPLHF. The DNA for the CDR3 is TGTGCCAGCTCACTCTCGACAGGGGGAAATTCACCCCTCCACTTT.

This chain uses TRBV7-6 with TRBJ1-4, with D possibly TRBD1 on 5 matching bases. The CDR3 spans 17 residues. With 5 bases removed from V and 0 bases from J, the gap between germline ends came to 16 bases. In germline, CDR1 is SGHVS, CDR2 FNYEAQ. As DNA, the CDR3 is TGTGCCAGCAGCCTCCTCGGGGGTTTCGCAACTAATGAAAAACTGTTTTTT. It codes for CASSLLGGFATNEKLFF. The whole variable domain, filled in from reference TRBV7-6 and TRBJ1-4, reads GAGVSQSPRYKVTKRGQDVALRCDPISGHVSLYWYRQALGQGPEFLTYFNYEAQQDKSGLPNDRFSAERPEGSISTLTIQRTEQRDSAMYRCASSLLGGFATNEKLFFGSGTQLSVL.

The CDR3 nucleotides are TGTGCCAGCTCACCTCCCGGGACAGGGGGCAAATTTGAAAAACTGTTTTTT. Amino acid sequence: CASSPPGTGGKFEKLFF. The chain links TRBV18 to TRBJ1-4, with 12 bases fitting TRBD1. In germline, CDR1 is KGHSH, CDR2 LQKENI. This CDR3 has 17 amino acids. V lost 3 bases, J lost 7 bases, and 9 bases stayed unmatched.

The J gene is TRBJ2-4, the V gene TRBV28, with TRBD1 matching over 8 bases. Unmatched junction bases numbered 10, after V lost 5 bases and J lost 1 base. The CDR3 has 17 amino acids. CDR1 is MDHEN and CDR2 is SYDVKM in the germline V gene. The CDR3 protein is CASSTSDRAFAKNIQYF. DNA of the CDR3: TGTGCCAGCAGTACCTCGGACAGGGCCTTTGCCAAAAACATTCAGTACTTC.

The chain employs TRBV7-9 and TRBJ1-4; the D is unclear. This CDR3 has 13 residues. Germline lookup yields CDR1 SEHNR and CDR2 FQNEAQ (reference sequence). Trimming left V 5 bases short and J 5 bases short, with 9 bases between. CDR3 residues: CASSGVQNEKLFF. The CDR3 coding sequence is TGTGCCAGCAGCGGCGTACAGAATGAAAAACTGTTTTTT. Supplemented by reference TRBV7-9 and TRBJ1-4, the full variable domain reads DTGVSQNPRHKITKRGQNVTFRCDPISEHNRLYWYRQTLGQGPEFLTYFQNEAQLEKSRLLSDRFSAERPKGSFSTLEIQRTEQGDSAMYLCASSGVQNEKLFFGSGTQLSVL.

The gene calls are TRBV7-9 and TRBJ2-1; maybe TRBD1 (5 bases). The CDR3 spans 17 residues. The germline V gene encodes CDR1 SEHNR and CDR2 FQNEAQ (reference sequence). V was trimmed by 5 bases and J by 4 bases, leaving 21 bases between them. The CDR3 DNA reads as TGTGCCAGCAGCCCTATCCCAAAGGGGAAAGCATACAATGAGCAGTTCTTC. This translates into CASSPIPKGKAYNEQFF.

V gene TRBV5-1 combines with J gene TRBJ1-3; D perhaps matches TRBD1 (5 bases). Germline-derived CDR1 and CDR2 are SGHRS and YFSETQ. The V end lost 0 bases, the J end lost 1 base, and 17 bases lay between the germline ends. The CDR3 extends over 18 amino acids. CDR3 coding DNA: TGCGCCAGCAGCTTGGTGTCGGGCAGGGTCTCTTCTGGAAACACCATATATTTT. Translated: CASSLVSGRVSSGNTIYF.

The rearrangement joins TRBV7-6 to TRBJ2-2; unclear D gene. V was clipped by 5 bases and J by 6 bases, with 4 bases between them. Germline V CDR1 and CDR2: SGHVS, FNYEAQ. This CDR3 has 11 residues. The CDR3 loop reads CASSPAGELFF. As DNA, the CDR3 is TGTGCCAGCAGCCCCGCCGGGGAGCTGTTTTTT.

This chain uses TRBV7-3 with TRBJ1-2; tentative D call: TRBD1 (5 bases). CDR1 and CDR2 (germline): SGHTA, FQGTGA. The CDR3 is 16 amino acids. V lost 3 bases and J lost 0, with 14 bases in between. CDR3 loop: CASSLGPARANYGYTF. The CDR3 DNA is TGTGCCAGCAGCTTGGGGCCGGCCAGAGCTAACTATGGCTACACCTTC.

This chain uses TRBV19 with TRBJ2-1; D not certain. Germline-derived CDR1 and CDR2 are LNHDA and SQIVND (reference sequence). The CDR3 loop spans 15 amino acids. V was trimmed by 3 bases and J by 4 bases, leaving 13 bases between them. CDR3 sequence: CASSIAVLPYNEQFF. DNA for the CDR3: TGTGCCAGTAGTATCGCGGTCCTCCCATACAATGAGCAGTTCTTC.

The J gene is TRBJ1-2, the V gene TRBV10-3; D remains ambiguous. The germline V gene encodes CDR1 ENHRY and CDR2 SYGVKD. V was cut by 10 bases and J by 6 bases, with 18 bases left in between. The length of the CDR3 is 13 residues. The CDR3 nucleotides read TGTGCCACCTGGTCCGGGGATGAGCATGGCTACACCTTC. This translates into CATWSGDEHGYTF.

CDR3 residues: CASAGTKGPDYGYTF. CDR3 in DNA: TGTGCCAGTGCAGGCACAAAGGGGCCCGACTATGGCTACACCTTC. The gene calls are TRBV7-9 and TRBJ1-2, with D tentatively TRBD1 (5 bases). Looked up from germline, CDR1 is SEHNR and CDR2 is FQNEAQ (reference sequence). Deletions cut 9 bases from V and 3 bases from J, with 20 bases between. The CDR3 spans 15 residues.

This sequence joins TRBV6-1 and TRBJ1-2, with 7 nucleotides matching TRBD1. Losses at the gene ends were 5 bases for V and 3 bases for J; bases not matched to a gene: 9. CDR3 length: 15 amino acids. The germline CDR1 and CDR2 sequences are MNHNS and SASEGT. In DNA, the CDR3 is TGTGCCAGCAGTCGAGGAGAGGGGGCTTACTATGGCTACACCTTC. This codes for CASSRGEGAYYGYTF.

V and J are TRBV15 and TRBJ1-5, with D perhaps matching TRBD1 (6 bases). Between the trimmed V and J ends, which lost 0 bases and 7 bases, there was a span of 13 bases. The CDR3 has 15 amino acids. Germline assignment: CDR1 LNHNV and CDR2 YYDKDF (reference sequence). CDR3 coding DNA: TGTGCCACCAGCAGAGATAGGGACACCCGCCAGCCCCAGCATTTT. Translating gives CATSRDRDTRQPQHF.

The chain carries TRBV10-1 and TRBJ2-3; a possible D gene is TRBD2 (6 bases). Germline loops: CDR1 WNHNN, CDR2 SYGVQD (reference sequence). V shed 0 bases and J shed 9 bases, with 16 bases lying between them. This CDR3 has 15 residues. The CDR3 sequence is CASSESTRLGGTQYF. CDR3 DNA: TGCGCCAGCAGTGAGTCGACTAGGCTGGGTGGGACGCAGTATTTT.

The J gene is TRBJ2-7, the V gene TRBV7-2; TRBD2 aligns across 8 bases. J gave up 4 bases and V 5 bases, and 7 bases lay outside the gene matches. CDR1 and CDR2 (germline): SGHTA, FQGNSA. The CDR3 contains 14 residues. The CDR3 DNA follows: TGTGCCAGCAGCCTTAGCGGGACCAAATACGAGCAGTACTTC. This sequence encodes CASSLSGTKYEQYF.

The rearrangement joins TRBV5-5 to TRBJ2-7; 8 nucleotides match TRBD1. The CDR3 is 14 residues long. From germline, CDR1 is SGHKS and CDR2 YYEKEE (reference sequence). V trimming: 4 bases; J trimming: 2 bases; junction bases outside the gene matches: 5. The CDR3 region is CASSARDRTYEQYF. DNA for the CDR3: TGTGCCAGCAGCGCCCGGGACAGGACCTACGAGCAGTACTTC.

This chain connects TRBV30 to TRBJ2-3, with 12 positions matching TRBD2. The CDR3 has 17 amino acids. V dropped 0 bases and J dropped 4; count of bases not matched to a gene: 8. From germline, CDR1 is GTSNPN and CDR2 SVGIG (reference sequence). CDR3 residues: CAWSVSSSGGAADTQYF. The CDR3 DNA sequence: TGTGCCTGGAGTGTAAGTTCTAGCGGGGGGGCCGCAGATACGCAGTATTTT.

V and J are TRBV9 and TRBJ2-7; D is unclear. Germline V lookup: CDR1 SGDLS, CDR2 YYNGEE. V dropped 0 bases and J dropped 5 bases, with 3 bases sitting between them. The CDR3 runs to 11 residues. The CDR3 spells CASSVVDEQYF. The CDR3 DNA follows: TGTGCCAGCAGCGTAGTAGACGAGCAGTACTTC.